Sequencing of this T cell receptor (beta chain) was carried out in a study of PD-1 blockade in classical Hodgkin lymphoma. Study-wide results and caveats: Relapsed/refractory patients reportedly had the lowest baseline TCR diversity, below newly diagnosed patients, who were below healthy donors. It was CD4+ TCR diversity, not CD8+, that rose significantly by C4D1. Why the repertoires differ is still unclear, perhaps disease activity or prior therapy.

The patients all showed relapse after autologous stem cell transplantation, while their brentuximab vedotin exposure varied. Best outcomes ranged across complete response, partial response and progressive disease. V lost 6 bases to trimming and J lost 5 bases, with 11 bases between them. In germline, CDR1 is GTSNPN, CDR2 SVGIG (reference sequence). The length of the CDR3 is 13 residues. Assay: immunoSEQ multiplex PCR; the TCRdb copy retains only in-frame clones and omits some. The sample carries roughly 14,000 clones, about 86% recorded once. With respect to this clone: Antigen unknown.

The sample in question was peripheral blood mononuclear cells (PBMCs), obtained at baseline. The gene calls are TRBV30 and TRBJ1-6; maybe TRBD1 (6 bases). The source of this sequence is a human donor with classical Hodgkin lymphoma. The CDR3 DNA is TGTGCCTGTGGACAGCTAAATAATTCACCCCTCCACTTT. Its protein product is CACGQLNNSPLHF.